This T cell receptor beta chain was sequenced during a study of shared clonotypes between healthy human individuals. The overall study: A couple of female and a few male donors aged 18 to 49 were enrolled.

Sequencing used immunoSEQ multiplex PCR; TCRdb keeps in-frame clones, though not all of them. The sample includes about 680,000 clones, 73% of them seen just once. CDR1 SGHNT and CDR2 YYREEE come from the germline V gene (reference sequence). V was pared by 4 bases and J by 4 bases, with 4 bases of the junction left unmatched. CDR3 length: 14 residues. To note about this clone: The antigen is undetermined.

Points from the study as a whole: With a handful of donors compared, roughly 4.9% of naive CD4 clonotypes were shared.

Sequencing input: memory CD4+ T cells sorted from blood. Indicated subset: CD45RA-negative fraction. The sequence was obtained from a woman aged 25 to 39 in good health. The J gene is TRBJ2-7, the V gene TRBV5-4, with TRBD2 matching over 11 bases. The DNA of the CDR3 is TGTGCCAGCAGCGGGACTAGCGGAAGATACGAGCAGTACTTC. Translated: CASSGTSGRYEQYF. The full variable domain, its missing parts supplied by reference TRBV5-4 and TRBJ2-7, is ETGVTQSPTHLIKTRGQQVTLRCSSQSGHNTVSWYQQALGQGPQFIFQYYREEENGRGNFPPRFSGLQFPNYSSELNVNALELDDSALYLCASSGTSGRYEQYFGPGTRLTVT.